This TCR beta chain is drawn from a study of T cell changes during pregnancy in multiple sclerosis. The V and J ends lost 7 bases and 0 bases respectively, with 12 bases between them. The CDR3 totals 14 residues. Germline CDR1 reads SNHLY; CDR2 reads FYNNEI. Produced via immunoSEQ multiplex PCR; TCRdb's table is partial and in-frame only. Of 65,000 to 95,000 clones in the sample, about 92% were seen once. The sample in question was peripheral blood, obtained after pregnancy. The V gene is TRBV2, the J gene TRBJ2-5, with D unresolved. The TCR was taken from a female donor in good health, enrolled as a control in a pregnancy study. The CDR3 DNA is TGTGCCAGCAAGCCCTCCTATAACCAAGAGACCCAGTACTTC. This codes for CASKPSYNQETQYF.